This T cell receptor (beta chain) was observed in a study of blood T cells in healthy people across ages. Whole-study results and caveats: Older individuals had lower TCR beta diversity per million T cells (the decline was roughly linear).

Germline V gene data show CDR1 as MDHEN and CDR2 as SYDVKM. This CDR3 is built from 15 residues. V gave up 3 bases and J gave up 1 base, with 12 bases separating them. A word on this clonotype: Its antigen is unidentified.

Alongside a J-beta primer mix, a sample-barcoded 5' primer served in a second PCR lasting roughly 6 to 12 cycles. Tagging of each cDNA molecule was performed by a template-switch adaptor with 12 random nucleotides. Per sample, CDR3-containing paired-end reads numbered at least 3 million. TCRdb passed the 5' RACE reads through MiXCR, listing each CDR3 protein once. Among roughly 800,000 distinct CDR3 sequences listed, roughly 25% were seen once. This sample also appeared in a second study, on T cells of mothers and their children. That report notes: Sequencing revealed no T cell clones that were persistent and microchimeric.

The receptor was isolated from a boy aged 5-17 years in good health. The chain recombines TRBV28 with TRBJ2-5; D is uncertain. The sample consisted of blood. CDR3 region: CASSFSLAAQETQYF. In nucleotides, the CDR3 is TGTGCCAGCAGTTTTAGTCTGGCTGCCCAAGAGACCCAGTACTTC.